This T cell receptor (beta chain) was identified in a study of blood T cell repertoires in COVID-19. Study as a whole: The United States, Italy and Spain provided the acute and convalescent COVID-19 samples.

Original processing methods: Reference gene primers were amplified, and this amplification served to estimate nucleated cell counts. TCRdb keeps only in-frame clones here, not all; method: immunoSEQ multiplex PCR. V and J calls and clone size are given by that table; D and trimming were obtained from the DNA. The sample lists tens of thousands of clones; about two thirds were seen once. CDR3 size: 15 residues. V lost 4 bases and J lost 4, with 16 bases in between. Germline lookup yields CDR1 SGHDN and CDR2 FVKESK. The chain employs TRBV14 and TRBJ2-5, with a tentative D call TRBD1 (5 bases). The clonotype comes from a boy aged 2 to 9 with active or convalescent COVID-19. The sequenced material came from peripheral blood. The CDR3 DNA is TGTGCCAGCAGCCGGCGCAGGGCTGATGGAGAGACCCAGTACTTC. Translated: CASSRRRADGETQYF.